The rows below give T cell receptor beta chains drawn from one sample of a study of PD-L1 blockade in urothelial cancer. Clones were read by immunoSEQ multiplex PCR, and TCRdb kept only the in-frame ones, dropping some. The table has 20,000 to 30,000 clones, 80% to 85% seen once. The sample in question was PBMCs, obtained around atezolizumab (anti-PD-L1) treatment. The receptors derive from a man between 65 and 85 years old with urothelial cancer. Each CDR3 is given with its conserved first and last residue. The D gene is left open where the match is weak. Clone size is given for some rows only: seen once, a few or many times, or a class if the clone is expanded.

clone_size	v_call	j_call	d_call	cdr3_aa	cdr3_nt
.	TRBV6-5	TRBJ2-7	TRBD1	CASSLSGTVSYEQYF	TGTGCCAGCAGCCTTTCCGGGACAGTCTCCTACGAGCAGTACTTC
.	TRBV7-9	TRBJ2-2	TRBD1	CASSQTGANTGELFF	TGTGCCAGCAGCCAGACAGGGGCGAACACCGGGGAGCTGTTTTTT
.	TRBV28	TRBJ2-7	.	CASSLLRRGYEQYF	TGTGCCAGCAGTTTGCTGCGGAGGGGATACGAGCAGTACTTC
few	TRBV7-9	TRBJ2-5	TRBD1	CASSSSRQGFGLETQYF	TGTGCCAGCAGCTCCTCCCGACAGGGATTTGGGTTAGAGACCCAGTACTTC
.	TRBV11-2	TRBJ1-2	.	CASSLVGQGIDGYTF	TGTGCCAGCAGCTTAGTAGGACAAGGGATAGATGGCTACACCTTC
once	TRBV5-1	TRBJ1-1	.	CASSLVASNTEAFF	TGCGCCAGCAGCTTGGTTGCGTCGAACACTGAAGCTTTCTTT
.	TRBV27	TRBJ1-5	TRBD1	CASSLGTGDASNQPQHF	TGTGCCAGCAGTTTAGGGACAGGGGACGCCAGCAATCAGCCCCAGCATTTT
.	TRBV29-1	TRBJ1-1	.	CSVDGPGENTEAFF	TGCAGCGTTGATGGCCCAGGGGAGAACACTGAAGCTTTCTTT
few	TRBV7-7	TRBJ2-2	.	CASSLQGRGGELFF	TGTGCTAGCAGCCTACAGGGTAGGGGCGGGGAGCTGTTTTTT
.	TRBV19	TRBJ2-7	TRBD1	CASSIGRGRMDEQYF	TGTGCCAGTAGTATCGGCAGGGGGCGCATGGACGAGCAGTACTTC
.	TRBV28	TRBJ1-2	.	CASSPQQNYGYTF	TGTGCCAGCAGTCCGCAACAGAACTATGGCTACACCTTC
.	TRBV27	TRBJ2-7	.	CASSLMSVTLYEQYF	TGTGCCAGCAGTTTAATGTCAGTAACCCTCTACGAGCAGTACTTC
.	TRBV7-9	TRBJ2-4	.	CASSFGSRLDIQYF	TGTGCCAGCAGTTTCGGGTCTCGCTTGGACATTCAGTACTTC
.	TRBV5-1	TRBJ2-7	.	CASSPGTSYYEQYF	TGCGCCAGCAGCCCCGGGACATCCTACTACGAGCAGTACTTC
.	TRBV6-5	TRBJ2-3	.	CASSYSGQAKDTQYF	TGTGCCAGCAGTTACTCAGGACAAGCCAAAGATACGCAGTATTTT
.	TRBV9	TRBJ1-5	.	CASSGSTGNQPQHF	TGTGCCAGCAGCGGCAGTACGGGTAATCAGCCCCAGCATTTT
few	TRBV20-1	TRBJ2-7	.	CSARSVEQYF	TGCAGTGCTAGAAGCGTCGAGCAGTACTTC
.	TRBV9	TRBJ2-3	.	CASSAHPGGGGGDTQYF	TGTGCCAGCAGCGCGCACCCGGGGGGCGGAGGGGGAGATACGCAGTATTTT
.	TRBV2	TRBJ1-5	.	CASSGREVNQPQHF	TGTGCCAGCAGTGGCAGGGAGGTCAATCAGCCCCAGCATTTT
few	TRBV27	TRBJ2-7	TRBD1	CASSLSWGTGGREQYF	TGTGCCAGCAGTTTATCGTGGGGGACAGGGGGCCGGGAGCAGTACTTC
.	TRBV9	TRBJ1-6	.	CASSAQRRGYSPLHF	TGTGCCAGCAGCGCCCAGAGGAGGGGATATTCACCCCTCCACTTT
.	TRBV27	TRBJ1-1	.	CASSPTILVTEAFF	TGTGCCAGCAGTCCTACTATTTTGGTCACTGAAGCTTTCTTT
.	TRBV2	TRBJ2-2	.	CASSERGGPFANTGELFF	TGTGCCAGCAGTGAAAGGGGGGGGCCGTTCGCGAACACCGGGGAGCTGTTTTTT
.	TRBV11-3	TRBJ2-1	.	CASSPGPVGDEQFF	TGTGCCAGCAGCCCCGGACCCGTCGGGGATGAGCAGTTCTTC
.	TRBV19	TRBJ2-5	TRBD1	CASSNRGLGETQYF	TGTGCCAGTAGTAACAGGGGGCTTGGAGAGACCCAGTACTTC